Sequencing of this TCR beta chain was carried out in a study of T cells in pancreatic ductal adenocarcinoma. Whole-study findings and limits: This surgical cohort overrepresents the minority presenting with early-stage disease. Blood clonality (roughly 0.07) did not differ significantly from tumor (approximately 0.12).

Selected pancreatic ductal adenocarcinoma patients had undergone surgery without neoadjuvant therapy. Some clones are missing from TCRdb's copy, which holds only in-frame ones; the method was immunoSEQ multiplex PCR. The sample includes tens of thousands of clones, approximately 92% seen only once; the top ten take around 2.1%. V was clipped by 0 bases and J by 2 bases, with 13 bases between them. The germline V gene encodes CDR1 GTSNPN and CDR2 SVGIG (reference sequence). This CDR3 comprises 15 residues. Sample share makes this clone medium-sized. Its antigen is currently unknown. The V and J genes are TRBV30 and TRBJ1-2, with D uncertain. Sequencing was performed on PBMCs. The TCR originated in a human donor with pancreatic ductal adenocarcinoma. CDR3 DNA: TGTGCCTGGAGTGTAGAAGTCGCAAGCAACTATGGCTACACCTTC. Amino acid sequence: CAWSVEVASNYGYTF.